The table lists the clone carrying this T cell receptor (beta chain) with many counts. This record belongs to a study of T-cell memory formation after mild COVID-19. TCRdb processed the 5' RACE reads anew with MiXCR; each CDR3 protein has one entry. The repertoire includes fewer than 75,000 distinct CDR3 sequences, 9% to 15% of them detected once, and under 25% sits in the top ten. The sequencing input was PBMCs or a T cell subset sorted from them (not recorded which). This clonotype originated in a man between 18 and 35 years old who had mild COVID-19 (a few samples of this study predate the infection). Cell type and time point are not known.

The CDR3 DNA follows: TGTGCCAGCAGCTTGGGCGGTTACACAGATACGCAGTATTTT. Its translation: CASSLGGYTDTQYF. This chain connects TRBV7-3 to TRBJ2-3; no reliable D call. V was trimmed by 3 bases and J by 2 bases, leaving 9 bases between them. Germline lookup yields CDR1 SGHTA and CDR2 FQGTGA. The CDR3 covers 14 residues.